Listed here are 11 T cell receptor beta chains from one sample, sequenced in a study of shared clonotypes between healthy human individuals. CD8 cells regarded as naive lacked CD45RO, were positively chosen for CCR7, and omitted terminally differentiated effector memory CD45RA+ cells. This table comes from immunoSEQ multiplex PCR, and its TCRdb copy is limited to in-frame clones, with some not included. Altogether nearly 2 million clones are present, roughly 95% being singletons, with the ten largest covering 0.95% to 1.5%. Input material: naive CD8+ T cells sorted from blood. The receptor set was obtained from a man younger than 35 in good health.

The chain combines TRBV19 with TRBJ2-7; D could derive from TRBD1 or TRBD2 (5 bases each). From germline, CDR1 is LNHDA and CDR2 SQIVND (reference sequence). The CDR3 totals 15 residues. Trimming shortened V by 4 bases and J by 2 bases, and 15 bases separated the two germline ends. The CDR3 region has the DNA TGTGCCAGTAGTACCAGGGCCGAGGGAACCTACGAGCAGTACTTC. It codes for CASSTRAEGTYEQYF.

The V gene is TRBV7-8, the J gene TRBJ1-6; D gene unclear. The CDR3 is 16 residues long. V shed 5 bases and J shed 4 bases, with 15 bases lying between them. Germline CDR1 SGHVS, CDR2 FQNEAQ. The CDR3 DNA sequence: TGTGCCAGCAGCCGCCATGAGAACCTGTATAATTCACCCCTCCACTTT. It translates to CASSRHENLYNSPLHF.

The chain is built from TRBV28 and TRBJ1-2; tentatively, D is TRBD1 (6 bases). CDR3 length: 15 residues. Germline lookup yields CDR1 MDHEN and CDR2 SYDVKM. V was shortened by 7 bases and J by 5 bases, with 20 bases between the two germline ends. Written as DNA, the CDR3 is TGTGCCAGCACCTATTGGGGGGGCTCGAAATATGGCTACACCTTC. It is translated as CASTYWGGSKYGYTF.

This clone showed up just once. V usage is TRBV2 and J usage is TRBJ1-1, with no clear D. CDR3 length: 15 residues. Trimming took 1 base from V and 1 from J, leaving 10 bases between them. Germline V CDR1 and CDR2: SNHLY, FYNNEI. The CDR3 sequence is CASSEGLGRNTEAFF. CDR3 nucleotide sequence: TGTGCCAGCAGTGAAGGCTTAGGGAGGAACACTGAAGCTTTCTTT.

This clone was seen a single time. This sequence joins TRBV4-3 and TRBJ2-2, with 9 bases matching TRBD2. Looked up from germline, CDR1 is LGHNA and CDR2 is YSLEER. V shed 1 base and J 7 bases; nucleotides not matched to a gene: 7. This CDR3 is built from 16 residues. CDR3 sequence (DNA): TGCGCCAGCAGCCAAGGAGCGGGAGGATTCGGCGGGGAGCTGTTTTTT. Its protein product is CASSQGAGGFGGELFF.

The J gene is TRBJ2-1, the V gene TRBV9; perhaps TRBD2 as D (6 bases). CDR1 and CDR2 (germline): SGDLS, YYNGEE. This CDR3 spans 14 amino acids. Trimming left V 0 bases short and J 7 bases short, with 11 bases between. The CDR3 DNA reads TGTGCCAGCAGCGTAGAGCTGCGGGGAAATGAGCAGTTCTTC. Protein product: CASSVELRGNEQFF.

This chain joins TRBV2 and TRBJ2-7; TRBD1 matches 11 bases. The germline V gene encodes CDR1 SNHLY and CDR2 FYNNEI. Trimming at V came to 2 bases and at J to 4 bases, leaving 4 bases not matched to a gene. This CDR3 is built from 15 residues. As DNA, the CDR3 is TGTGCCAGCAGTGAACTGGGGACAGGGGGTTACGAGCAGTACTTC. Its translation is CASSELGTGGYEQYF.

Notes on this clone: Within the sample, other DNA sequences also encode this same CDR3. The rearrangement links TRBV19 to TRBJ2-7; D is perhaps TRBD2 (6 bases). The CDR3 is 15 amino acids. Germline values: CDR1 LNHDA, CDR2 SQIVND (reference sequence). Trimming took off 3 bases at V and 1 base at J, with 13 bases between the two ends. The chain's CDR3 is CASSIDRDSSYEQYF. DNA of the CDR3: TGTGCCAGTAGTATCGACCGGGACTCATCCTACGAGCAGTACTTC.

As to this clone: A junction end diverges from the germline sequence, so it may reflect a read error. This chain links TRBV7-7 with TRBJ1-1, with no clear D. This CDR3 comprises 14 residues. Germline V gene data show CDR1 as SSHAT and CDR2 as FNYEAQ (reference sequence). Written as DNA, the CDR3 is TGTGCTAGCAGCTTTAGATCTTTTAACACTGAAGCTTTCTTT. Protein: CASSFRSFNTEAFF. Together with reference TRBV7-7 and TRBJ1-1, the CDR3 gives the full variable domain: GAGVSQSPRYKVTKRGQDVTLRCDPISSHATLYWYQQALGQGPEFLTYFNYEAQPDKSGLPSDRFSAERPEGSISTLTIQRTEQRDSAMYRCASSFRSFNTEAFFGQGTRLTVV.

This clone has more than one count but fewer than ten. The same CDR3 can be traced to other DNA sequences in this sample. The J gene is TRBJ2-7, the V gene TRBV27, with D perhaps matching TRBD1 or TRBD2 (5 bases each). The CDR3 has 13 amino acids. Germline V lookup: CDR1 MNHEY, CDR2 SMNVEV (reference sequence). V gave up 3 bases and J gave up 0 bases, with 6 bases separating them. CDR3 loop: CASSFGASYEQYF. The DNA of the CDR3 is TGTGCCAGCAGTTTCGGGGCCTCCTACGAGCAGTACTTC.

This clone appeared a single time. The chain employs TRBV6-5 and TRBJ2-7, with no clear D. The germline V and J ends were trimmed by 2 bases and 1 base, with 6 bases remaining between them. CDR3 length equals 13 residues. In germline, CDR1 is MNHEY, CDR2 SVGAGI. CDR3 coding DNA: TGTGCCAGCAGTTACGTCCGTTCCTACGAGCAGTACTTC. Residues: CASSYVRSYEQYF.